The clone carrying this T cell receptor beta chain was seen at least ten times. Antigen specificity is unknown. These data originate in a study of T cell repertoires in cytomegalovirus infection. Study outcomes and limitations: The ex vivo response showed dominance by HLA-C-restricted CMV-specific TCR beta clonotypes. Summed frequency of shared TCR beta families picked out CMV carriers who also had the relevant HLA.

The CDR3 extends over 13 amino acids. After removal of 2 bases from V and 9 bases from J, the junction contained 3 bases not matched to a gene. Germline V gene lookup returns CDR1 SGHTA and CDR2 FQGNSA. MiXCR was run by TCRdb on the reads, yielding one entry per CDR3 protein. The sample shows about 740,000 distinct CDR3 sequences, approximately 34% of them seen only once. This clonotype was sampled from a human donor in good health (CMV status not recorded). Some clones in this sample may be carry-over from other donors' samples. Sequencing was performed on PBMCs. The chain links TRBV7-2 to TRBJ2-2; 7 bases are shared with TRBD2. The CDR3 DNA reads TGTGCCAGCAGCTTAAGCGGGGTCAGGGAGCTGTTTTTT. This translates into CASSLSGVRELFF.